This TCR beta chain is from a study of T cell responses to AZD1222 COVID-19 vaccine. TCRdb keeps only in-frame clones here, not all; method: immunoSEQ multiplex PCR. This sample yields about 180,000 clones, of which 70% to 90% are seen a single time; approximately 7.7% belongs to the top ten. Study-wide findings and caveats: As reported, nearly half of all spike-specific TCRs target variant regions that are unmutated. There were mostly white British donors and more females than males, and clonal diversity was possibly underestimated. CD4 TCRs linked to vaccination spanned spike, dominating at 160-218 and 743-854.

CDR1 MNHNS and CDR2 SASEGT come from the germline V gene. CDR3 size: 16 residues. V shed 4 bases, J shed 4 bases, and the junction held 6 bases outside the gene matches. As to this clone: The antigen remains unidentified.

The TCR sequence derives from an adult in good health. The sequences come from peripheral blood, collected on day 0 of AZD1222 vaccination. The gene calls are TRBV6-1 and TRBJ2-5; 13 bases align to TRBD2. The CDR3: CASSATSGGPGETQYF. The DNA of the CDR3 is TGTGCCAGCAGTGCGACTAGCGGGGGGCCGGGAGAGACCCAGTACTTC.